The source of this T cell receptor beta chain is a study of human T cells and chemical hapten exposure. For the study at large: Researchers reported sensitizing an approximately 2 cm by approximately 2 cm upper inner arm skin site with 2% DPC.

CDR1 and CDR2 (germline): SGHDN, FVKESK. V lost 4 bases and J 0 bases, leaving 9 bases between the germline ends. This CDR3 has 14 amino acids. This clonotype was seen only a few times. In TCRdb, the RACE reads were re-called with MiXCR into one record per CDR3 protein. The sample lists about 120,000 distinct CDR3 sequences, roughly 13% occurring once. Time point in this sample: patch test 1, 2 weeks after DPC sensitization. Noted treatment: therapeutic diphenylcyclopropenone sensitization with weekly scalp DPC. The sample here was whole blood, taken in connection with sensitization to the hapten diphenylcyclopropenone (DPC). The receptor's source is a man aged 18 to 29 with alopecia areata. Some clones in this sample may be carry-over from other donors' samples. The V gene is TRBV14, the J gene TRBJ1-1; D ambiguous. CDR3 amino acids: CASSPSFMNTEAFF. The CDR3 nucleotides are TGTGCCAGCAGCCCTAGTTTCATGAACACTGAAGCTTTCTTT.